This T cell receptor (beta chain) was profiled in a study of radiotherapy plus CTLA-4 blockade in lung cancer listed by TCRdb under 2018. Regarding the study in general: Among enrolled patients, roughly 20% had an objective response and 31% reached disease control. Broader findings and caveats from the paper: The strongest predictors of response were reported to be early dynamic shifts in blood T cell clones along with a rise in serum interferon-beta following radiation. After treatment with radiotherapy and ipilimumab, TCR clones that originated in tumors expanded in peripheral blood.

Libraries were constructed by the immunoSEQ multiplex PCR assay. This immuneACCESS table, as held by TCRdb, lists in-frame sequences with V and J called but not all clones. Of the missing ones, under half trace to an unresolved V gene in checked studies; the others have no known cause. For this sample the table gives 85,000 to 130,000 clones, of which more than 75% were detected only once. Around 2% of the sample lies in the top ten. The study evaluated CTLA-4 blockade (ipilimumab) given together with focal radiation therapy in patients who had chemo-refractory metastatic non-small-cell lung cancer. The CDR3 holds 17 amino acids from the cysteine to the phenylalanine. Here the CDR3 DNA is all that survives: 51 bases in frame from base 1. The CDR1 and CDR2 encoded by the germline V gene are LGHNA and YSLEER. Trimmed from V: 0 bases; trimmed from J: 3 bases; junction bases lacking a gene match: 7. With regard to this clone: Its antigen is still unknown. Per-nucleotide qualities are absent, and no much larger clonotype sits a single base away.

This sequence originates from a human donor with non-small cell lung cancer that progressed on radiotherapy plus ipilimumab. Some clones in this sample may be carry-over from other donors' samples. This receptor chain uses TRBV4-3 and TRBJ2-3; TRBD2 fits 9 bases in the junction. The starting material was peripheral blood, obtained from a patient treated with radiotherapy plus ipilimumab. This receptor has the CDR3 CASSQEFAGGTTDTQYF. The DNA sequence is as follows: TGCGCCAGCAGCCAAGAATTCGCGGGGGGGACGACAGATACGCAGTATTTT.